Reported below is one TCR beta chain. Its cognate antigen is unknown. The sample originates from a study of PD-1 blockade in classical Hodgkin lymphoma. Notes on the study in general: CD4+ TCR diversity climbed significantly by C4D1, unlike CD8+ TCR diversity. At baseline, newly diagnosed patients reportedly showed less TCR diversity than healthy donors.

The protocol was immunoSEQ multiplex PCR, while the TCRdb copy is restricted to in-frame clones and leaves out a portion. Seen here are 34,000 or so clones, about 93% observed once, and the top ten hold 0.3%. The CDR3 is made up of 13 amino acids. V lost 2 bases to trimming and J lost 9 bases; unmatched junction nucleotides: 2. Germline V gene lookup returns CDR1 MNHEY and CDR2 SVGAGI. Time point in this sample: cycle 4 day 1 (C4D1), after around six weeks of nivolumab. Every patient had relapsed following autologous stem cell transplantation, and cohorts differed in brentuximab vedotin exposure. Investigators isolated CD4+ T cells from thawed PBMCs through magnetic negative selection.

The rearrangement uses TRBV6-5 and TRBJ2-1; 9 bases agree with TRBD2. The sequence came from a human donor with classical Hodgkin lymphoma. Sequences were derived from CD4+ T cells from blood, sampled before the fourth cycle of nivolumab. The CDR3, as DNA: TGTGCCAGCAGTTACCTTAGCGGGAGTGAGCAGTTCTTC. Its translation is CASSYLSGSEQFF.